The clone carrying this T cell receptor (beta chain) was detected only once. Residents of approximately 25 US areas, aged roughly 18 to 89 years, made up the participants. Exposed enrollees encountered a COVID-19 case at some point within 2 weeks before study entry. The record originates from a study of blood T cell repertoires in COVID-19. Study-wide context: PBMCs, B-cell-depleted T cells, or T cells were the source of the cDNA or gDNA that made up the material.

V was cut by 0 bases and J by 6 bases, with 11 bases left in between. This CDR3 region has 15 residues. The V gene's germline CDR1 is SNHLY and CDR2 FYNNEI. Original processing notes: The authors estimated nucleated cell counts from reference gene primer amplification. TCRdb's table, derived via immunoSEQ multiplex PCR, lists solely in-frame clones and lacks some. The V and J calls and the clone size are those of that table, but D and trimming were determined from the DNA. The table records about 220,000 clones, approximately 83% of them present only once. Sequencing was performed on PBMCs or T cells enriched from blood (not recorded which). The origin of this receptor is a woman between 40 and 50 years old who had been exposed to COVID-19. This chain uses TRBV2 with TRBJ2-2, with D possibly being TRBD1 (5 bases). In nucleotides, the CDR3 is TGTGCCAGCAGTGAAGCCCCAGGGATCGCCGGGGAGCTGTTTTTT. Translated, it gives CASSEAPGIAGELFF.